Listed below are T cell receptor beta chains from one sample, sequenced in a study of T cell responses to AZD1222 COVID-19 vaccine. This table comes from immunoSEQ multiplex PCR, and its TCRdb copy is limited to in-frame clones, with some not included. The sample has approximately 150,000 clones, around nine tenths seen once. The material was peripheral blood, obtained on day 0 of AZD1222 vaccination. Receptors originate from an adult in good health. Both conserved end residues are part of each CDR3. The D gene is left open where the match is weak. Clone size appears in some rows only: once, few, many, or a class for an expanded clone.

J	V	size	D	DNA	CDR3
TRBJ2-1	TRBV20-1	NA	NA	TGCAGTGCGGAGAACTACAATGAGCAGTTCTTC	CSAENYNEQFF
TRBJ2-1	TRBV30	NA	NA	TGTGCCTCCTCCCCCGGGACTGGTTACAATGAGCAGTTCTTC	CASSPGTGYNEQFF
TRBJ2-5	TRBV27	NA	NA	TGTGCCAGCAGTCGGCGGGACAGCCGAGAGACCCAGTACTTC	CASSRRDSRETQYF
TRBJ1-1	TRBV29-1	NA	NA	TGCAGCGTTGTGGGACATCCGAACACTGAAGCTTTCTTT	CSVVGHPNTEAFF
TRBJ1-2	TRBV5-5	NA	NA	TGTGCCAGCAGCTTGGAGGGATTTCGCGGCTACACCTTC	CASSLEGFRGYTF
TRBJ2-7	TRBV19	NA	TRBD2	TGTGCCAGTAGTACTCTAGCGGGAGGGCCTTACGAGCAGTACTTC	CASSTLAGGPYEQYF
TRBJ2-2	TRBV30	once	TRBD2	TGTGCCTTAAACCCTAGCGGAGTTAACACCGGGGAGCTGTTTTTT	CALNPSGVNTGELFF
TRBJ1-2	TRBV6-2/TRBV6-3	NA	NA	TGTGCCAGCAGTAACTCGGGCCTCTCAGGGGGCTACACCTTC	CASSNSGLSGGYTF
TRBJ2-3	TRBV7-9	NA	TRBD2	TGTGCCAGCAGCCCCACTAGCGGGAGAGGGACAGATACGCAGTATTTT	CASSPTSGRGTDTQYF
TRBJ1-6	TRBV29-1	NA	TRBD1	TGCAGCGCCCGGACAGGGAGCTCCTATAATTCACCCCTCCACTTT	CSARTGSSYNSPLHF
TRBJ2-1	TRBV27	NA	NA	TGTGCCAGCAGTCAATTTGCCAGCTCCTACAATGAGCAGTTCTTC	CASSQFASSYNEQFF
TRBJ2-7	TRBV6-5	NA	NA	TGTGCCAGCAGTTCCCCGGGATCTACCTACGAGCAGTACTTC	CASSSPGSTYEQYF
TRBJ1-3	TRBV7-9	NA	NA	TGTGCCAGCAGCTTAGTGCGCCAGGCTGGAAACACCATATATTTT	CASSLVRQAGNTIYF
TRBJ1-2	TRBV28	NA	TRBD1	TGTGCCAGCAGTCTTAATCAGGGGGTGAACTATGGCTACACCTTC	CASSLNQGVNYGYTF
TRBJ2-3	TRBV10-3	NA	NA	TGTGCCATCAGTCGAGGGGCCACAGATACGCAGTATTTT	CAISRGATDTQYF
TRBJ2-3	TRBV19	NA	NA	TGTGCCAGTAGTCCCCCTAGAGGTGGCACAGATACGCAGTATTTT	CASSPPRGGTDTQYF
TRBJ2-1	TRBV11-2	NA	NA	TGTGCCAGCAGCTTAGAACGGGGAGTGGGCAATGAGCAGTTCTTC	CASSLERGVGNEQFF
TRBJ2-1	TRBV7-6	NA	TRBD2	TGTGCCAGCAGCTTCAGCAGGGCGGGAGGTTATAATGAGCAGTTCTTC	CASSFSRAGGYNEQFF
TRBJ1-2	TRBV6-5	NA	NA	TGTGCCAGCAGTTACCTCTTTAGTGGAGGGGACTATGGCTACACCTTC	CASSYLFSGGDYGYTF
TRBJ1-2	TRBV7-2	NA	NA	TGTGCCAGCAGCCCGATCCCAGGGACTACGAACTATGGCTACACCTTC	CASSPIPGTTNYGYTF
TRBJ1-3	TRBV2	NA	NA	TGTGCCAGCAGTGAAGAACAGGCCTCTGGAAACACCATATATTTT	CASSEEQASGNTIYF
TRBJ1-1	TRBV10-3	NA	TRBD1	TGTGCCATCAGCTTAGGTAGGGGGACAGGAGCTTTCTTT	CAISLGRGTGAFF
TRBJ1-6	TRBV27	NA	TRBD1	TGTGCCAGCAGTCCCATCCTCGGGACAGGGCTGGGGGATTCACCCCTCCACTTT	CASSPILGTGLGDSPLHF
TRBJ2-7	TRBV11-2	NA	TRBD1	TGTGCCAGCAGCTCATCAAGGACAGGGGGCGAGCAGTACTTC	CASSSSRTGGEQYF
TRBJ1-1	TRBV7-9	NA	NA	TGTGCCAGCAGCCCCGTCATTTTGAACACTGAAGCTTTCTTT	CASSPVILNTEAFF
TRBJ1-2	TRBV28	NA	TRBD1	TGTGCCAGCAGTTTAATGCAGGGGCAGGGGGTGACTGGCTACACCTTC	CASSLMQGQGVTGYTF
TRBJ2-7	TRBV2	NA	NA	TGTGCCAGCAGTCCTAGACAGATTACATCCTACGAGCAGTACTTC	CASSPRQITSYEQYF
TRBJ1-1	TRBV7-2	NA	NA	TGTGCCAGCGTAACTCGTTCCCCAAGGTTAGGAGGGAACACTGAAGCTTTCTTT	CASVTRSPRLGGNTEAFF
TRBJ1-2	TRBV5-6	few	NA	TGTGCCAGCACCCGCGAGGGCTTTCTTAACTTCGGCTACACCTTC	CASTREGFLNFGYTF
TRBJ2-6	TRBV4-3	NA	TRBD1	TGCGCCAGCAGCCGGTATTCGGGACAGGGAGCGGGTGGGGCCAACGTCCTGACTTTC	CASSRYSGQGAGGANVLTF
TRBJ1-2	TRBV7-9	NA	TRBD1	TGTGCCAGCAGCCCGGACAGGGACCATTATGGCTACACCTTC	CASSPDRDHYGYTF
TRBJ2-1	TRBV7-9	NA	TRBD1	TGTGCCAGCAGCTTAGGGACGAGGGGGCGAGGGTACAATGAGCAGTTCTTC	CASSLGTRGRGYNEQFF
TRBJ1-5	TRBV19	NA	NA	TGTGCCAGTAGTATAACGGGGGCTAAAAATCAGCCCCAGCATTTT	CASSITGAKNQPQHF
TRBJ1-2	TRBV5-1	NA	TRBD1	TGCGCCAGCAGCTTCCGGACAGGGTATGGCTACACCTTC	CASSFRTGYGYTF
TRBJ2-3	TRBV30	few	TRBD2	TGTGCCTGGAGTGAACTAGCGGGAGTGAGAGATACGCAGTATTTT	CAWSELAGVRDTQYF
TRBJ2-1	TRBV28	NA	TRBD2	TGTGCCAGCAACCCTAGGGCGGGAGCATACAATGAGCAGTTCTTC	CASNPRAGAYNEQFF
TRBJ2-4	TRBV21-1	NA	NA	TGTGGAGGAGGGACCATTCAGTACTTC	CGGGTIQYF
TRBJ2-1	TRBV4-2	NA	TRBD2	TGTGCCAGCAGCCACACGGGACTAGCTGTGAATAATGAGCAGTTCTTC	CASSHTGLAVNNEQFF
TRBJ1-2	TRBV13	NA	NA	TGTGCCAGCAGCCCCCGGGGTCGGTCCTATGGCTACACCTTC	CASSPRGRSYGYTF
TRBJ2-1	TRBV9	NA	TRBD2	TGTGCCAGCAGCGTGCAAGGACTAGCGGGAGGGCCCGGGTACAATGAGCAGTTCTTC	CASSVQGLAGGPGYNEQFF
TRBJ1-3	TRBV7-2	NA	NA	TGTGCCAGCGGAGCATACGGTGGAAACACCATATATTTT	CASGAYGGNTIYF
TRBJ1-4	TRBV7-9	NA	NA	TGTGCCAGCAGCCCCACCCTGGATGAAAAACTGTTTTTT	CASSPTLDEKLFF
TRBJ2-7	TRBV6-5	NA	NA	TGTGCCAGCAGGTTGGACGGCGGGCGCGAGCAGTACTTC	CASRLDGGREQYF
TRBJ2-5	TRBV12-5	NA	NA	TGTGCTAGTGGTTTTGAGACTTCGGAGACCCAGTACTTC	CASGFETSETQYF
TRBJ2-3	TRBV15	NA	NA	TGTGCCACCAGCAGAGTGGGTAGTCTCACAGATACGCAGTATTTT	CATSRVGSLTDTQYF
TRBJ1-2	TRBV5-1	few	TRBD1	TGCGCCAGCTTTCCCGGGACAGGGAGTAATGGCTACACCTTC	CASFPGTGSNGYTF
TRBJ1-2	TRBV5-4	NA	NA	TGTGCCAGCAGCTTGTCAGGGAACTATGGCTACACCTTC	CASSLSGNYGYTF
TRBJ1-5	TRBV9	NA	NA	TGTGCCATCGACGGCCTAGGGTCGGGCAATCAGCCCCAGCATTTT	CAIDGLGSGNQPQHF
TRBJ2-3	TRBV5-6	NA	TRBD2	TGTGCCAGCAGCTTGGTTGGCGCGGGAGTTATCACAGATACGCAGTATTTT	CASSLVGAGVITDTQYF
TRBJ1-5	TRBV28	NA	NA	TGTGCCAGCAGTGATCCGGAGGACCGTCTTAGCAATCAGCCCCAGCATTTT	CASSDPEDRLSNQPQHF
TRBJ2-7	TRBV4-3	NA	NA	TGCGCCAGCAGCCAGGAACCCCAGGGTAACGAGCAGTACTTC	CASSQEPQGNEQYF
TRBJ2-1	TRBV9	NA	TRBD2	TGTGCCAGCAGCACTCGACTAGCGGGCTCGTACAATGAGCAGTTCTTC	CASSTRLAGSYNEQFF
TRBJ2-2	TRBV5-5	NA	TRBD2	TGTGCCAGCAGCTTGTCGGGGACTAGCGACACCGGGGAGCTGTTTTTT	CASSLSGTSDTGELFF
TRBJ2-7	TRBV27	NA	NA	TGTGCCAGCAGTTTACGTTTAAGTTCACGGGACCCTAGCTCCTACGAGCAGTACTTC	CASSLRLSSRDPSSYEQYF
TRBJ2-7	TRBV5-1	NA	TRBD2	TGCGCCAGCAGCTTGGAGGGGGGACTAGCGGGAGTCCACGAGCAGTACTTC	CASSLEGGLAGVHEQYF